The TCR beta chain under discussion was sequenced for a study of long-term antiretroviral therapy in people with HIV. Clinicians in the United States treated all participants with HIV. Specimens held about 0.9-11 million cryopreserved PBMC prior to DNA extraction. V was cut by 6 bases and J by 3 bases, with 13 bases left in between. The CDR3 totals 14 residues. CDR1 and CDR2 (germline): MNHNY, SVGAGI (reference sequence). At survey level, the immunoSEQ assay was run in its v3.0 version. TCRdb's copy holds only in-frame clones and misses some; the assay was immunoSEQ multiplex PCR. Of around 16,000 clones in the sample, over 75% were seen once. Points on this clone: The antigen is unknown.

Study-wide points: Pre-ART expanded clones dominated the repertoire at every time point. HIV repertoires spanned narrower CDR3 length ranges than controls.

The sequenced sample was unsorted PBMCs, obtained 0.7 years before starting antiretroviral therapy. This clonotype originated in a middle-aged man with HIV. This chain joins TRBV6-6 and TRBJ2-3, with no clear D. CDR3 sequence reads: CASRLADWTDTQYF. The CDR3 DNA reads as TGTGCCAGCAGATTGGCCGACTGGACAGATACGCAGTATTTT.